This T cell receptor beta chain was identified in a study of response to subunit inactivated influenza vaccine. The study's findings and limits: Authors suggested seasonal influenza vaccinations each recruit few new T cells.

Details on this clonotype: Antigen unknown.

MiXCR was run by TCRdb on the RT-PCR reads, yielding one entry per CDR3 protein. The data hold approximately 530,000 distinct CDR3 sequences, with approximately 7.7% observed a single time. The CDR3 contains 14 residues. V gave up 5 bases and J gave up 3 bases, with 14 bases separating them. Germline V gene sequence: CDR1 MDHEN, CDR2 SYDVKM. The sample here was PBMCs from blood, taken less than 25 months after vaccination. The chain is built from TRBV28 and TRBJ2-7; maybe TRBD2 (6 bases). This clonotype was sampled from a man aged 50 to 69 who received an inactivated influenza vaccine. The CDR3: CASSPPGVGYEQYF. The CDR3 nucleotides read TGTGCCAGCAGTCCGCCGGGGGTAGGCTACGAGCAGTACTTC.